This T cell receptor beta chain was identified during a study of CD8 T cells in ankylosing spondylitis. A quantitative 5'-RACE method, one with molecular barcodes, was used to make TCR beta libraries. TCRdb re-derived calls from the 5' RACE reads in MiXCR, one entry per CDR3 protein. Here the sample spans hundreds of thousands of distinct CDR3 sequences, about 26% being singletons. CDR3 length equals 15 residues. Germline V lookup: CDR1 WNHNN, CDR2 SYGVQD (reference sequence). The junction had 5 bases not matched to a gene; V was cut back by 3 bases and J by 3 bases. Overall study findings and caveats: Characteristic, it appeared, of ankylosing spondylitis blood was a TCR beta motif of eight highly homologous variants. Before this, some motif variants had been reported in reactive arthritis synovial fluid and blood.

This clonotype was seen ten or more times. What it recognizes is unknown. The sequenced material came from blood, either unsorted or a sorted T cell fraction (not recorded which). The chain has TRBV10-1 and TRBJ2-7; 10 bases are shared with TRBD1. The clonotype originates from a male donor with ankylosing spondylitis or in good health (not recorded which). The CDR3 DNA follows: TGCGCCAGCAGTGACGGGACAGGGGCCTACTACGAGCAGTACTTC. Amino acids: CASSDGTGAYYEQYF.